The sequence of this T cell receptor beta chain was determined in a study of T cell repertoires in cytomegalovirus infection. Study-wide context: HLA-C-restricted CMV epitopes, recently identified, and well-studied HLA-B-restricted ones were used by the study. It can be stated that public TCR beta signatures indicated CMV infection as well as a matching HLA type.

Study results and caveats: Pooled public TCR beta family frequency picked out CMV carriers with the relevant HLA. It was HLA-C-restricted CMV-specific TCR beta clonotypes that dominated the response ex vivo.

This clonotype was seen a few times. Its antigen is unidentified. The V end lost 5 bases, the J end lost 6 bases, and 22 bases lay between the germline ends. This CDR3 spans 16 amino acids. The V gene's germline CDR1 is SGHVS and CDR2 FNYEAQ. One entry per CDR3 protein, called by TCRdb with MiXCR from the reads. The top ten clones hold around 11% of a sample with some 900,000 distinct CDR3 sequences, roughly 33% of them seen once. Sequences were derived from cultured CD8+ T cells from PBMCs, sampled from culture after CMV antigen stimulation. The V gene is TRBV7-6, the J gene TRBJ1-2, with D possibly being TRBD1 (5 bases). The receptor was derived from a human donor in good health (CMV status not recorded). Some clones in this sample may be carry-over from other donors' samples. The CDR3 sequence: CASSLFRGTGLDGYTF. As DNA, the CDR3 is TGTGCCAGCAGCCTCTTTCGGGGTACGGGACTCGATGGCTACACCTTC.